One and the same sample provided the 15 T cell receptor beta chains below, sequenced in a study of radiation and T cells in renal cell carcinoma. This sample's time point: baseline pretreatment blood. This sample's treatment: 15 Gy SBRT to primary tumor, nephrectomy 4 weeks later. The method was immunoSEQ multiplex PCR; TCRdb's version includes in-frame clones alone and lacks a portion of them. The sample has some 150,000 clones, 83% seen once; the top ten hold roughly 25%. The source was blood, collected from a patient whose treatment included radiotherapy and nephrectomy. The source is a woman in her fifties or sixties with renal cell carcinoma.

V usage is TRBV15 and J usage is TRBJ2-3; D unclear. There are 14 residues in the CDR3. Germline assignment: CDR1 LNHNV and CDR2 YYDKDF (reference sequence). Trimming removed 3 bases at V and 1 base at J, with 8 bases between. The CDR3 protein is CATSSARGTDTQYF. The CDR3 DNA is TGTGCCACCAGCAGCGCAAGGGGCACAGATACGCAGTATTTT.

In the case of this clone: A much larger clone is a single base away; this may be a read error. The chain links TRBV7-9 to TRBJ2-3; D may match TRBD1 or TRBD2 (5 bases each). The CDR3 is 14 amino acids. V lost 1 base and J lost 1, with 6 bases in between. Germline V gives CDR1 SEHNR, CDR2 FQNEAQ (reference sequence). The CDR3 DNA follows: TGTGCCAGCAGCTTAGGGGGACGCACAGATACGCAGTATTTT. This translates into CASSLGGRTDTQYF.

The chain carries TRBV25-1 and TRBJ2-3; 9 bases match TRBD2. CDR1 MGHDK and CDR2 SYGVNS come from the germline V gene. The CDR3 is 15 residues long. With 6 bases clipped from V and 2 bases from J, the junction kept 6 bases outside the gene matches. The CDR3 region has the DNA TGTGCCAGCAGAGGGACTAGCAGACACACAGATACGCAGTATTTT. Its protein product is CASRGTSRHTDTQYF.

The genes are TRBV4-3 and TRBJ2-2, with a tentative D call TRBD1 (6 bases). V was cut by 3 bases and J by 0 bases, with 11 bases left in between. Germline V gene lookup returns CDR1 LGHNA and CDR2 YSLEER. The CDR3 runs to 16 residues. The CDR3, as DNA: TGCGCCAGCAGCCAGACCGGGACAACGAACACCGGGGAGCTGTTTTTT. This translates into CASSQTGTTNTGELFF.

The chain has TRBV15 and TRBJ2-3; D unresolved. The germline V and J ends were trimmed by 0 bases and 3 bases, with 4 bases remaining between them. The germline CDR1 and CDR2 sequences are LNHNV and YYDKDF (reference sequence). The CDR3 is 13 amino acids. CDR3 sequence: CATSRDRTDTQYF. For the CDR3, the DNA is TGTGCCACCAGCAGAGACAGGACAGATACGCAGTATTTT.

This clone was counted a few times. The rearrangement joins TRBV9 to TRBJ2-7; 8 bases match TRBD2. The germline gives CDR1 SGDLS, CDR2 YYNGEE. The CDR3 is made up of 15 amino acids. V was pared by 1 base and J by 7 bases, with 10 bases of the junction left unmatched. CDR3 sequence reads: CASSVTSGPEGEQYF. The CDR3 region has the DNA TGTGCCAGCAGCGTAACTAGCGGACCCGAGGGGGAGCAGTACTTC.

J is TRBJ2-7 and V is TRBV29-1, with 8 nucleotides matching TRBD1. V was clipped by 5 bases and J by 7 bases; unmatched bases: 10. Germline CDR1 SQVTM, CDR2 ANQGSEA. CDR3 length equals 13 residues. The CDR3 loop reads CSVLQGARSEQYF. DNA for the CDR3: TGCAGCGTTCTTCAGGGGGCGCGATCTGAGCAGTACTTC.

The V call is TRBV5-1, the J call TRBJ2-7; perhaps TRBD2 as D (6 bases). The V end lost 0 bases, the J end lost 4 bases, and 11 bases lay between the germline ends. Germline-derived CDR1 and CDR2 are SGHRS and YFSETQ. CDR3 length: 14 residues. Here the CDR3 reads CASSLAPGTYEQYF. CDR3 bases: TGCGCCAGCAGCTTGGCGCCAGGGACTTACGAGCAGTACTTC.

The CDR3 nucleotides are TGTGCCAGCAGCCGGACAGGAGGCGAAAAACTGTTTTTT. Protein sequence: CASSRTGGEKLFF. The chain is built from TRBV9 and TRBJ1-4, with TRBD1 matching 7 bases. The J segment lost 8 bases and the V segment lost 4 bases, leaving 5 bases of the junction unmatched. There are 13 residues in the CDR3. From germline, CDR1 is SGDLS and CDR2 YYNGEE.

This chain connects TRBV18 to TRBJ2-5; no definite D call. The V and J ends lost 4 bases and 0 bases respectively, with 6 bases between them. The CDR3 extends over 13 amino acids. CDR1 is KGHSH and CDR2 is LQKENI in the germline V gene. The CDR3 DNA is TGTGCCAGCTCACGGGCCCACCAAGAGACCCAGTACTTC. Translated: CASSRAHQETQYF.

The gene calls are TRBV4-1 and TRBJ1-5; TRBD1 is a possible D gene (5 bases). Trimming removed 4 bases from V and 6 bases from J, with 16 bases in between. There are 15 residues in the CDR3. Per the germline V gene, CDR1 is MGHRA and CDR2 is YSYEKL. The CDR3 nucleotides read TGCGCCAGCAGCCCCCCGGGGGGGGAGCCTCAGCCCCAGCATTTT. Its translation is CASSPPGGEPQPQHF.

This chain joins TRBV25-1 and TRBJ2-1; D possibly uses TRBD1 or TRBD2 (5 bases each). The CDR3 loop spans 16 amino acids. Trimming removed 0 bases from V and 0 bases from J, with 9 bases in between. CDR1 is MGHDK, CDR2 SYGVNS, per germline. In nucleotides, the CDR3 is TGTGCCAGCAGTGAATATAAGGGGAGCTCCTACAATGAGCAGTTCTTC. This sequence encodes CASSEYKGSSYNEQFF.

The chain uses TRBV6-1 and TRBJ1-3; TRBD1 is a possible D gene (6 bases). Germline-derived CDR1 and CDR2 are MNHNS and SASEGT. This CDR3 is built from 15 residues. V gave up 0 bases and J gave up 2 bases, with 8 bases separating them. The CDR3 loop is CASSEATGTGNTIYF. CDR3 in DNA: TGTGCCAGCAGTGAAGCTACAGGGACTGGAAACACCATATATTTT.

The CDR3 here is CASSETYGVDSPLHF. CDR3 DNA sequence: TGTGCCAGCAGTGAAACCTACGGAGTAGATTCACCCCTCCACTTT. The chain uses TRBV6-1 and TRBJ1-6; D unresolved. From germline, CDR1 is MNHNS and CDR2 SASEGT. The CDR3 loop spans 15 amino acids. The V and J ends lost 2 bases and 8 bases respectively, with 13 bases between them.

This chain joins TRBV2 and TRBJ1-1; D is perhaps TRBD1 (5 bases). Trimming removed 3 bases at V and 6 bases at J, with 11 bases between. The CDR3 extends over 13 amino acids. CDR1 SNHLY and CDR2 FYNNEI come from the germline V gene. The CDR3: CASSDAGVAEAFF. For the CDR3, the DNA is TGTGCCAGCAGTGATGCGGGGGTCGCTGAAGCTTTCTTT.